This paragraph reports one T cell receptor beta chain. Its antigen has not been determined. Within one base of it there is no much larger clone, and no base qualities were kept. The germline V gene gives CDR1 as MDHEN and CDR2 as SYDVKM. The junction shows trimming of 5 bases on V and 4 bases on J, and the gene matches do not reach 8 bases of it. The CDR3 holds 15 amino acids from the cysteine to the phenylalanine. Only the CDR3 DNA is retained, 45 bases long and in frame from the first base. The collaborating institutions used their own protocols to collect whole blood in K2EDTA tubes. For TCRbeta analysis, collaborators shipped samples as frozen whole blood, isolated PBMCs, or DNA extracted from either of those sample types. TCRbeta CDR3 regions were amplified from genomic DNA by means of the immunoSEQ Assay, a bias-controlled multiplex PCR. From the authors' description of their analysis: Nucleated cell counts per sample were estimated from amplification of reference gene primers within the assay. To quantify the absolute abundance of each unique TCRbeta CDR3 rearrangement, sequence reads were collapsed and filtered. For each sample, productive Simpson clonality was calculated as the square root of Simpson's diversity index over productive rearrangements. In TCRdb, the immuneACCESS table is reduced to in-frame sequences with V and J assigned. These tables do not hold every clone; where another copy was compared, an unresolved V gene accounts for under half, and the others remain unexplained. D and trimming were read from the DNA, whereas the V and J calls and clone size are those reported in that table. The sample records about 120,000 clones, roughly nine tenths of which are singletons. The ten largest clones represent around 30% of the sample.

The data derive from a study of blood T cell repertoires in COVID-19 (dated by TCRdb to the early 2020s). At the level of the whole study: The collaborator samples originated in the United States, Italy and Spain and spanned the acute and convalescent phases of COVID-19. The repertoires were released in a freely available public database intended as a resource for research on the immune response to SARS-CoV-2. Samples came from the ongoing ImmuneRACE study (first 160 participants) plus 1,254 subjects from 6 global collaborators. Nearly every sample came with metadata listing a de-identified subject ID, COVID-19 status, age in years and sex. The dataset comprised deeply sampled blood TCRbeta repertoires from subjects exposed to, actively infected with, or recovered from COVID-19. Where HLA class I and class II types were available, the types were taken from metadata supplied by the sample provider, not from assay-based typing. The material from the prospective study consisted of cDNA or gDNA derived from T cells, B-cell-depleted T cells, or PBMCs.

Here is what the overall study found, with its caveats: The amount of clinical and demographic metadata varied by source and participant and was provided uncurated.

The sequenced sample consisted of peripheral blood. The sequence was collected from a man aged 70 or older with active or convalescent COVID-19. Rearrangement joined TRBV28 to TRBJ1-5; TRBD1 matches 7 bases in the middle. The nucleotide sequence is TGTGCCAGCAGTGTTTTCCGACAGGGAAATCAGCCCCAGCATTTT. Translation gives CASSVFRQGNQPQHF.